This T cell receptor beta chain was identified during a study of CD8+ T cells in alopecia areata. Study-wide background: The tofacitinib course ran for 6 to 18 months and was followed by 6 months off drug.

As part of sample collection, lesional scalp punch biopsies and peripheral blood were taken from alopecia areata patients. Findings and limits, study-wide: Relative to normal scalp, lesional scalp, especially alopecia totalis/universalis, showed higher clonality.

Details on this clone: Its antigen is not known.

Germline V gene lookup returns CDR1 SGHVS and CDR2 FNYEAQ. V lost 2 bases and J lost 4; bases outside the gene matches: 10. This CDR3 region has 17 residues. cDNA serving as the sequencing template came from extracted, reverse transcribed RNA. The method was immunoSEQ multiplex PCR; TCRdb's version includes in-frame clones alone and lacks a portion of them. This sample has some 150,000 clones, with 45% to 60% found just once. The sequence derives from a human donor with alopecia areata. The sample here was CD8+ T cells sorted from blood, taken at week 0. The rearrangement joins TRBV7-6 to TRBJ2-3, with 9 bases identical to TRBD2. The CDR3 coding sequence is TGTGCCAGCAGCTTAAGGGGACTAGCAGGCCCCCCAGATACGCAGTATTTT. Protein product: CASSLRGLAGPPDTQYF.